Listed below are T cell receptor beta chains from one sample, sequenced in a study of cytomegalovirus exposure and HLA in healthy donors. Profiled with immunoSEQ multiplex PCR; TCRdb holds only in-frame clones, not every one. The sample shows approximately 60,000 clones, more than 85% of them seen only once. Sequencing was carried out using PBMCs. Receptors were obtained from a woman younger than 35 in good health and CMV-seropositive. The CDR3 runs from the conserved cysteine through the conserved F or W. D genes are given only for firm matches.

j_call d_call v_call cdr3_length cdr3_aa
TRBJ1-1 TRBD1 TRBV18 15 CASSPGDRVNTEAFF
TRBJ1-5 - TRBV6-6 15 CASSHSGTLNQPQHF
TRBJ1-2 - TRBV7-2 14 CASSFQGALLGYTF
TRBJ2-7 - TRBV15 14 CATSSTDRYYEQYF
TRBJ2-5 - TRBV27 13 CASSSGDRWTQYF
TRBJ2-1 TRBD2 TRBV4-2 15 CASSQKAGGMDEQFF
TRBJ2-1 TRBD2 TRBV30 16 CAWRAGTSGSYNEQFF
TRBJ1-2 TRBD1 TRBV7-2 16 CASSQPQQGGPFGYTF
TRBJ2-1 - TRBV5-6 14 CASSPGLAHNEQFF
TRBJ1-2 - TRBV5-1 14 CASSLRDIRNGYTF
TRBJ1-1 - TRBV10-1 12 CASSAGRREAFF
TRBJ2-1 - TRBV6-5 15 CASSPTGQSRYEQFF
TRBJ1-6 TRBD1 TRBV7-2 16 CASSIQTGASNSPLHF
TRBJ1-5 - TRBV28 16 CASSLWSGVSNQPQHF
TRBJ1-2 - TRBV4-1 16 CASSLWATATGYGYTF
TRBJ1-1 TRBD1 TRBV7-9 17 CASSLIRGTGRSTEAFF
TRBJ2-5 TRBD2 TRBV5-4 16 CASSLAGAGALETQYF
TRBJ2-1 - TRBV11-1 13 CASTLDRDNEQFF
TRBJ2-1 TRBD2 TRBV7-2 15 CASSKPASGGAYPFF
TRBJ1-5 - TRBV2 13 CASSLGDHQPQHF
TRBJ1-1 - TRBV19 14 CASQIMGGNTEAFF
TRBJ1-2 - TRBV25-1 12 CASSEYSSGYTF
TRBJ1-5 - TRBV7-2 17 CASSLGGTRTGNQPQHF
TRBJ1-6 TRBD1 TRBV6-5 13 CASSSGQVLSLHF